Listed here are 8 T cell receptor beta chains from one sample, sequenced in a study of shared clonotypes between healthy human individuals. Clones were sequenced by immunoSEQ multiplex PCR, and TCRdb holds only the in-frame ones, with some missing. The repertoire holds around 940,000 clones, with approximately 80% as singletons. Material: memory CD4+ T cells sorted from blood. Documented subset: CD45RA-negative fraction. The source is a man younger than 35 in good health.

The chain employs TRBV7-9 and TRBJ2-2, with 7 bases that match TRBD2. The CDR3 consists of 16 residues. The germline CDR1 and CDR2 sequences are SEHNR and FQNEAQ (reference sequence). Trimming removed 5 bases from V and 2 bases from J; junction bases left unmatched: 8. The DNA of the CDR3 is TGTGCCAGCAGCGGGCGGGGGTCCCTCAACACCGGGGAGCTGTTTTTT. Translation gives CASSGRGSLNTGELFF.

The chain employs TRBV5-6 and TRBJ1-1; D uncertain. This CDR3 has 13 amino acids. Trimming left V 1 base short and J 4 bases short, with 8 bases between. Per the germline V gene, CDR1 is SGHDT and CDR2 is YYEEEE. The CDR3: CASSLNVLTEAFF. The CDR3 DNA sequence: TGTGCCAGCAGCTTGAATGTTCTCACTGAAGCTTTCTTT.

The chain recombines TRBV7-9 with TRBJ2-1; maybe TRBD2 (5 bases). Germline CDR1 SEHNR, CDR2 FQNEAQ (reference sequence). The CDR3 has 15 amino acids. V was pared by 6 bases and J by 3 bases, with 15 bases between. As DNA, the CDR3 is TGTGCCAGCAGGCTTCTAGCAAACGGCTACAATGAGCAGTTCTTC. It yields the protein CASRLLANGYNEQFF.

V usage is TRBV15 and J usage is TRBJ2-7; a possible D gene is TRBD2 (6 bases). Germline CDR1 is LNHNV and CDR2 is YYDKDF (reference sequence). The CDR3 is 17 amino acids. V gave up 0 bases and J gave up 4 bases, with 19 bases separating them. The CDR3 DNA sequence: TGTGCCACCAGCAGAGAGGGGGGTTTAGGGACTCAATACGAGCAGTACTTC. The encoded protein is CATSREGGLGTQYEQYF.

Written as DNA, the CDR3 is TGTGCCAGCAGTGTAGGGACAGGGCATAATCAGCCCCAGCATTTT. Translated: CASSVGTGHNQPQHF. The gene calls are TRBV2 and TRBJ1-5, with 9 bases fitting TRBD1. The CDR3 has 15 amino acids. J was trimmed by 4 bases and V by 4 bases; bases with no gene match: 5. Germline lookup yields CDR1 SNHLY and CDR2 FYNNEI.

This chain links TRBV19 with TRBJ2-6; D remains unclear. The germline CDR1 and CDR2 sequences are LNHDA and SQIVND (reference sequence). The CDR3 has 15 amino acids. Trimming took 1 base from V and 2 from J, leaving 6 bases between them. CDR3 nucleotides: TGTGCCAGTAGTATAGTGAGGACTGGGGCCAACGTCCTGACTTTC. Amino acids: CASSIVRTGANVLTF.

The chain is built from TRBV6-1 and TRBJ1-3; D is unclear. V dropped 11 bases and J dropped 0 bases, with 11 bases sitting between them. Germline assignment: CDR1 MNHNS and CDR2 SASEGT. This CDR3 comprises 13 residues. CDR3 in DNA: TGTGCCGGAGGGCAGGTCTCTGGAAACACCATATATTTT. This gives the protein CAGGQVSGNTIYF.

In this sample, this clone turned up a few times. J is TRBJ2-1 and V is TRBV7-8, with TRBD2 matching over 8 bases. Losses at the gene ends were 5 bases for V and 12 bases for J; bases not matched to a gene: 15. CDR3 length: 15 residues. Germline CDR1 SGHVS, CDR2 FQNEAQ. Here the CDR3 reads CASSPRGASSGPQFF. The CDR3 DNA reads as TGTGCCAGCAGCCCAAGAGGGGCCTCTAGCGGGCCGCAGTTCTTC. The full variable domain, completed using reference TRBV7-8 and TRBJ2-1, is GAGVSQSPRYKVAKRGQDVALRCDPISGHVSLFWYQQALGQGPEFLTYFQNEAQLDKSGLPSDRFFAERPEGSVSTLKIQRTQQEDSAVYLCASSPRGASSGPQFFGPGTRLTVL.